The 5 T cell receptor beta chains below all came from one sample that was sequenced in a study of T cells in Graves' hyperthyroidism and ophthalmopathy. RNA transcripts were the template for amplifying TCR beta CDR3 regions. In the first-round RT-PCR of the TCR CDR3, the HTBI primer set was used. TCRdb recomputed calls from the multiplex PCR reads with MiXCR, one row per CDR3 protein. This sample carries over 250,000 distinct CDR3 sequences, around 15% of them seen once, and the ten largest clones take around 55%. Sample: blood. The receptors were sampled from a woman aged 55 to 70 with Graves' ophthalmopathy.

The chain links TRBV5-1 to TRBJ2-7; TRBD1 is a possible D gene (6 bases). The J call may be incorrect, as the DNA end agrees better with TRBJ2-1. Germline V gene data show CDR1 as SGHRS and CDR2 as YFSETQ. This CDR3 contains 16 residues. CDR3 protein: CASSPDPGGLSYEQFF. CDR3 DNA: TGCGCCAGCAGCCCCGACCCTGGGGGCCTCTCCTACGAGCAGTTCTTC.

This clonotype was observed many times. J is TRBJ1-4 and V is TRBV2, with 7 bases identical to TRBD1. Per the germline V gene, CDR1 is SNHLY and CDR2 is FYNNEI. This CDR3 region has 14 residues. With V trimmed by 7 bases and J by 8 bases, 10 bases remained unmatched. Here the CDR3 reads CASNLDRVGEKLFF. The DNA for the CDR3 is TGTGCCAGCAACCTCGACAGGGTAGGGGAAAAACTGTTTTTT.

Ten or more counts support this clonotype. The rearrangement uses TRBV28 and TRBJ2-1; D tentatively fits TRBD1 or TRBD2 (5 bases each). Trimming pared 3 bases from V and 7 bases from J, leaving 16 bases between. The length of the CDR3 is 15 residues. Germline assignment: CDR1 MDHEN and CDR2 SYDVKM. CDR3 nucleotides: TGTGCCAGCAGTTTCCCCCCGCTGGGGGAGAATGAGCAGTTCTTC. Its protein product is CASSFPPLGENEQFF.

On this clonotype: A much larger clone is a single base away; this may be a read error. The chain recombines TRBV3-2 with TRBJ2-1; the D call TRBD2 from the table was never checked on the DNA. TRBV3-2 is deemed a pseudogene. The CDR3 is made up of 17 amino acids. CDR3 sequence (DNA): TGTGCCAGCAGCCAGGAGATTCTAGCGGGGGGGCAGAATGAGCAGTTCTTC. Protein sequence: CASSQEILAGGQNEQFF.

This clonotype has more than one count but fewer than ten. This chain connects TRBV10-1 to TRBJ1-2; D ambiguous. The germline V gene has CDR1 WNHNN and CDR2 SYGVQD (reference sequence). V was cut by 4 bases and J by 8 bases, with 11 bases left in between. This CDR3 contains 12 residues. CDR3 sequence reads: CASSVAWEGYTF. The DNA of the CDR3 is TGCGCCAGCAGTGTTGCTTGGGAGGGCTACACCTTC.